This entry lists 23 T cell receptor beta chains sequenced from one sample in a study of Ad26.COV2.S vaccination and SARS-CoV-2 variants. The treatment here: some 20 received Ad26.COV2.S at low or high dose, single or two shots; a few received placebo; per-sample allocation not given. Collection of the samples took place on day 63 after the first injection of vaccine or placebo. The method was immunoSEQ multiplex PCR; TCRdb's version includes in-frame clones alone and lacks a portion of them. The table records 300,000 to 400,000 clones, 87% of them present only once. The specimen was peripheral blood, collected in a trial of Ad26.COV2.S vaccine versus placebo. All receptors derive from a person aged 18-65 years who received the Ad26.COV2.S COVID-19 vaccine or a placebo.

This rearrangement joins TRBV5-1 to TRBJ1-5; a possible D gene is TRBD1 (6 bases). V was shortened by 0 bases and J by 0 bases, with 10 bases between the two germline ends. The CDR3 is 16 amino acids. Germline lookup yields CDR1 SGHRS and CDR2 YFSETQ. DNA of the CDR3: TGCGCCAGCAGCTTGGACGGGGGCCATAGCAATCAGCCCCAGCATTTT. Translation: CASSLDGGHSNQPQHF. Filled out from reference TRBV5-1 and TRBJ1-5, the complete variable domain reads KAGVTQTPRYLIKTRGQQVTLSCSPISGHRSVSWYQQTPGQGLQFLFEYFSETQRNKGNFPGRFSGRQFSNSRSEMNVSTLELGDSALYLCASSLDGGHSNQPQHFGDGTRLSIL.

The V gene is TRBV11-2, the J gene TRBJ2-7, with TRBD1 matching over 12 bases. The CDR3 is 15 residues long. Germline V gene data show CDR1 as SGHAT and CDR2 as FQNNGV. The ends lost 4 bases at V and 5 bases at J; junction bases unmatched: 6. The CDR3 region has the DNA TGTGCCAGCAGCTCTCGGGACAGGGGGCTGGACGAGCAGTACTTC. This codes for CASSSRDRGLDEQYF.

The chain recombines TRBV9 with TRBJ1-5; 12 positions agree with TRBD1. The CDR3 runs 14 residues. Germline-derived CDR1 and CDR2 are SGDLS and YYNGEE. V shed 2 bases and J 8 bases; nucleotides not matched to a gene: 2. This CDR3 is CASSVGTGGEPQHF. The CDR3 nucleotides read TGTGCCAGCAGCGTCGGGACAGGGGGCGAGCCCCAGCATTTT.

V gene TRBV7-2 combines with J gene TRBJ2-7, with D tentatively TRBD2 (5 bases). The ends were cut back, 1 base at V and 5 bases at J, with 15 bases in the middle. Germline-derived CDR1 and CDR2 are SGHTA and FQGNSA. The CDR3 loop spans 15 amino acids. As DNA, the CDR3 is TGTGCCAGCAGCTTAGTTCGGGGTACCTTAGACGAGCAGTACTTC. As protein: CASSLVRGTLDEQYF.

CDR3 loop: CASSWTGSSYEQYF. The CDR3 DNA reads as TGTGCCAGCAGTTGGACAGGGAGCTCCTACGAGCAGTACTTC. The chain couples TRBV6-5 to TRBJ2-7, with 8 bases matching TRBD1. Germline V gives CDR1 MNHEY, CDR2 SVGAGI. V trimming: 4 bases; J trimming: 0 bases; junction bases outside the gene matches: 2. This CDR3 region has 14 residues.

This clone was detected once. The J gene is TRBJ1-1, the V gene TRBV6-5; no clear D gene. CDR1 is MNHEY and CDR2 is SVGAGI in the germline V gene. V lost 2 bases to trimming and J lost 1 base, with 14 bases between them. CDR3 length: 16 amino acids. The CDR3 sequence: CASSYGVGKGNTEAFF. For the CDR3, the DNA is TGTGCCAGCAGTTACGGGGTAGGGAAAGGGAACACTGAAGCTTTCTTT.

J is TRBJ1-6 and V is TRBV27; 8 bases are shared with TRBD1. This CDR3 region has 15 residues. Per the germline V gene, CDR1 is MNHEY and CDR2 is SMNVEV (reference sequence). V lost 5 bases, J lost 8 bases, and 8 bases stayed unmatched. The CDR3 coding sequence is TGTGCCAGCAGTCCATACCAGGGGGCAGATTCACCCCTCCACTTT. Translated: CASSPYQGADSPLHF.

This chain uses TRBV21-1 with TRBJ1-4; the table's D call, TRBD1, was not checked against the DNA. TRBV21-1 is designated a pseudogene. The CDR3 runs 15 residues. The CDR3: CASSKYRAESEKLFF. The CDR3 DNA follows: TGTGCCAGCAGCAAATACAGGGCAGAAAGTGAAAAACTGTTTTTT.

V is TRBV4-3 and J is TRBJ1-4; no firm D call. The CDR3 loop spans 15 amino acids. Trimming cost V 3 bases and J 5 bases, with 13 bases left between them. Germline V gene lookup returns CDR1 LGHNA and CDR2 YSLEER. CDR3 residues: CASSQDGRVNEKLFF. The CDR3 DNA sequence: TGCGCCAGCAGCCAGGATGGACGGGTGAATGAAAAACTGTTTTTT.

The genes are TRBV21-1 and TRBJ1-5. TRBV21-1 corresponds to a pseudogene. This CDR3 has 16 residues. DNA for the CDR3: TGTGCCAGGACCGGGGGGCCCGTTTATAGCAATCAGCCCCAGCATTTT. Translating gives CARTGGPVYSNQPQHF.

V and J are TRBV27 and TRBJ2-7; D call uncertain. Germline-derived CDR1 and CDR2 are MNHEY and SMNVEV (reference sequence). This CDR3 is 11 amino acids long. Trimming removed 7 bases at V and 2 bases at J, with 6 bases between. The CDR3 DNA reads as TGTGCCAGCATACACCCCTACGAGCAGTACTTC. Translated: CASIHPYEQYF.

This clone occurred once. An end of the junction differs from the germline gene, which may be a read error. The J gene is TRBJ2-2, the V gene TRBV6-5; D call uncertain. Germline V CDR1 and CDR2: MNHEY, SVGAGI. The CDR3 spans 15 residues. DNA of the CDR3: TGTGCTAGCAGTTACGGGCAGATGAACACCGGGGAGCTGTTTTTT. Translating gives CASSYGQMNTGELFF.

The V call is TRBV7-9, the J call TRBJ2-1, with a weak D call TRBD1 (5 bases). The germline gives CDR1 SEHNR, CDR2 FQNEAQ (reference sequence). The CDR3 length is 15 residues. Trimming shortened V by 6 bases and J by 8 bases, and 20 bases separated the two germline ends. The CDR3 sequence: CASSPPTGALYEQFF. The CDR3 DNA reads TGTGCCAGCAGTCCACCAACAGGAGCACTTTATGAGCAGTTCTTC.

The chain recombines TRBV2 with TRBJ1-1; TRBD1 aligns across 8 bases. CDR1 and CDR2 (germline): SNHLY, FYNNEI. The CDR3 contains 15 residues. Trimming cost V 6 bases and J 0 bases; bases outside gene matches: 6. In DNA form, the CDR3 reads TGTGCCAGCAGGGATGACAGGGGAATGAACACTGAAGCTTTCTTT. Its protein product is CASRDDRGMNTEAFF.

The table lists this clone with a count of one. The V gene is TRBV30, the J gene TRBJ2-2; 8 nucleotides agree with TRBD2. V shed 0 bases and J 2 bases; nucleotides not matched to a gene: 5. Germline loops: CDR1 GTSNPN, CDR2 SVGIG (reference sequence). The CDR3 totals 16 residues. This CDR3 reads CAWSVLAGGNTGELFF. Here the CDR3 DNA reads TGTGCCTGGAGTGTACTTGCGGGGGGAAACACCGGGGAGCTGTTTTTT. Supplemented by reference TRBV30 and TRBJ2-2, the full variable domain reads SQTIHQWPATLVQPVGSPLSLECTVEGTSNPNLYWYRQAAGRGLQLLFYSVGIGQISSEVPQNLSASRPQDRQFILSSKKLLLSDSGFYLCAWSVLAGGNTGELFFGEGSRLTVL.

This sequence joins TRBV4-2 and TRBJ1-1, with 7 bases that match TRBD1. Trimming cost V 4 bases and J 7 bases; bases outside gene matches: 9. This CDR3 contains 14 residues. Per the germline V gene, CDR1 is LGHNA and CDR2 is YNFKEQ. In DNA, the CDR3 is TGTGCCAGCAGCCTCACAGGCGGGACAGATGAAGCTTTCTTT. This sequence encodes CASSLTGGTDEAFF.

The count of this clone is one. The CDR3 is CASSLGAGGGTDTQYF. CDR3 in DNA: TGTGCCAGCAGCTTAGGGGCAGGGGGAGGCACAGATACGCAGTATTTT. This chain links TRBV7-3 with TRBJ2-3, with 7 bases identical to TRBD1. Germline V gene data show CDR1 as SGHTA and CDR2 as FQGTGA. The trim removed 2 bases at V and 1 base at J, leaving 6 bases unmatched. The CDR3 is 16 amino acids.

Here the CDR3 reads CASSQGQAYTF. The CDR3 nucleotides read TGCGCCAGCAGCCAAGGACAGGCCTACACCTTC. The chain combines TRBV4-1 with TRBJ1-2; a weak D match, TRBD1 (6 bases). The germline V gene encodes CDR1 MGHRA and CDR2 YSYEKL. Trimming shortened V by 1 base and J by 10 bases, and 7 bases separated the two germline ends. The length of the CDR3 is 11 residues.

The rearrangement joins TRBV19 to TRBJ1-1; D is uncertain. With 2 bases removed from V and 1 base from J, the gap between germline ends came to 11 bases. The CDR3 sequence is 15 residues long. In germline, CDR1 is LNHDA, CDR2 SQIVND (reference sequence). Here the CDR3 DNA reads TGTGCCAGTAGTATAACAATCACAGCGAACACTGAAGCTTTCTTT. Translated, it gives CASSITITANTEAFF.

The genes are TRBV9 and TRBJ2-5; 11 positions match TRBD2. The J segment lost 1 base and the V segment lost 4 bases, leaving 6 bases of the junction unmatched. CDR1 SGDLS and CDR2 YYNGEE come from the germline V gene. The CDR3 loop spans 16 amino acids. This CDR3 reads CASSSGTSGLQETQYF. Here the CDR3 DNA reads TGTGCCAGCAGCTCAGGGACTAGCGGACTCCAAGAGACCCAGTACTTC.

This chain connects TRBV5-8 to TRBJ1-1; no clear D gene. Germline CDR1 SGHTS, CDR2 YDEGEE. Trimming shortened V by 3 bases and J by 4 bases, and 10 bases separated the two germline ends. The CDR3 is 13 residues long. The CDR3 spells CASSSRVPTEAFF. CDR3 in DNA: TGTGCCAGCAGCTCTCGGGTGCCCACTGAAGCTTTCTTT.

The chain has TRBV7-3 and TRBJ2-3, with D tentatively TRBD1 (6 bases). CDR1 and CDR2 (germline): SGHTA, FQGTGA. There are 15 residues in the CDR3. V lost 5 bases, J lost 0 bases, and 12 bases lay in between. The CDR3 bases are TGTGCCAGCAGCAGTGACAGGACTAGCACAGATACGCAGTATTTT. The encoded protein is CASSSDRTSTDTQYF. Full variable domain (outside the CDR3, taken from reference TRBV7-3 and TRBJ2-3): GAGVSQTPSNKVTEKGKYVELRCDPISGHTALYWYRQSLGQGPEFLIYFQGTGAADDSGLPNDRFFAVRPEGSVSTLKIQRTERGDSAVYLCASSSDRTSTDTQYFGPGTRLTVL.

The chain couples TRBV7-3 to TRBJ2-1; D is perhaps TRBD2 (6 bases). Germline V CDR1 and CDR2: SGHTA, FQGTGA. V shed 5 bases and J shed 6 bases, with 20 bases lying between them. The length of the CDR3 is 16 residues. Written as DNA, the CDR3 is TGTGCCAGCAGCCCCGCTGGCGGGGCCAGTCCCAATGAGCAGTTCTTC. It encodes CASSPAGGASPNEQFF.